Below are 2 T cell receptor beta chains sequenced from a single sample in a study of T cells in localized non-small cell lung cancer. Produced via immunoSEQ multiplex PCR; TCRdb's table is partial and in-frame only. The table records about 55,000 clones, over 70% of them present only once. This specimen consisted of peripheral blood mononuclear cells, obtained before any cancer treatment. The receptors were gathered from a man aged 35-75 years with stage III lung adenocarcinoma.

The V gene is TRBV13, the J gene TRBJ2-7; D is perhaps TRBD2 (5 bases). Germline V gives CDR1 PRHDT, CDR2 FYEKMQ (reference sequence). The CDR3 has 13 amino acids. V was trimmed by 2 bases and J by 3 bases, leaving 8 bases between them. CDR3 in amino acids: CASSLRGYYEQYF. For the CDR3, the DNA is TGTGCCAGCAGCTTACGGGGATACTACGAGCAGTACTTC.

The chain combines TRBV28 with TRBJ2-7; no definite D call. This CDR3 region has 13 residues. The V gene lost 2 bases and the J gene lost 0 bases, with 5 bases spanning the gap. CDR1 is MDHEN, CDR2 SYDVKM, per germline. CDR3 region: CASSLANSYEQYF. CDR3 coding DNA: TGTGCCAGCAGTTTAGCGAACTCCTACGAGCAGTACTTC.